The 29 T cell receptor beta chains below come from one sample, sequenced in a study of T cell responses to AZD1222 COVID-19 vaccine. Clones were sequenced by immunoSEQ multiplex PCR, and TCRdb holds only the in-frame ones, with some missing. The table shows approximately 76,000 clones, with 80% to 85% occurring only once. Sequenced material: peripheral blood, taken on day 0 of AZD1222 vaccination. Source of these receptors: an adult in good health.

The V gene is TRBV30, the J gene TRBJ2-3; a possible D gene is TRBD2 (6 bases). Between the trimmed V and J ends, which lost 0 bases and 5 bases, there was a span of 15 bases. Per the germline V gene, CDR1 is GTSNPN and CDR2 is SVGIG (reference sequence). The CDR3 is made up of 15 amino acids. CDR3 nucleotides: TGTGCCTGGAGTGTAAACGGGCTGGGGGGAGATACGCAGTATTTT. This encodes CAWSVNGLGGDTQYF.

The CDR3: CASSFDSRNTIYF. The DNA for the CDR3 is TGTGCCAGCAGTTTTGACAGCAGAAACACCATATATTTT. The chain links TRBV12-3 or TRBV12-4 to TRBJ1-3; maybe TRBD1 (5 bases). There are 13 residues in the CDR3. The V end lost 3 bases, the J end lost 5 bases, and 8 bases lay between the germline ends.

The chain uses TRBV6-2 or TRBV6-3 and TRBJ2-2; D unresolved. Germline CDR1 is MNHEY and CDR2 is SVGEGT. Trimming removed 4 bases at V and 1 base at J, with 13 bases between. The CDR3 contains 16 residues. CDR3 nucleotide sequence: TGTGCCAGCAGTTCCTTAAAGGTCAGGAACACCGGGGAGCTGTTTTTT. Amino acids: CASSSLKVRNTGELFF.

The J gene is TRBJ2-1, the V gene TRBV4-3; TRBD2 is a possible D gene (6 bases). Germline values: CDR1 LGHNA, CDR2 YSLEER. CDR3 length: 15 amino acids. The V gene lost 0 bases and the J gene lost 10 bases, with 16 bases spanning the gap. As DNA, the CDR3 is TGCGCCAGCAGCCAAGACCCTACTAGGAGGGGAGAGCAGTTCTTC. This encodes CASSQDPTRRGEQFF.

Comment on this clone: Other DNA sequences in this sample translate to the same CDR3. The rearrangement links TRBV2 to TRBJ2-7; tentative D call: TRBD1 (7 bases). Germline assignment: CDR1 SNHLY and CDR2 FYNNEI. The V end was cut by 6 bases, the J end by 0 bases, with 12 bases between. The CDR3 length is 14 residues. Here the CDR3 reads CASRAGQSSYEQYF. CDR3 DNA: TGTGCCAGCAGGGCGGGACAGAGCTCCTACGAGCAGTACTTC. Supplemented by reference TRBV2 and TRBJ2-7, the full variable domain reads EPEVTQTPSHQVTQMGQEVILRCVPISNHLYFYWYRQILGQKVEFLVSFYNNEISEKSEIFDDQFSVERPDGSNFTLKIRSTKLEDSAMYFCASRAGQSSYEQYFGPGTRLTVT.

The chain employs TRBV6-2 or TRBV6-3 and TRBJ2-3; 10 positions match TRBD2. Germline V lookup: CDR1 MNHEY, CDR2 SVGEGT. J was trimmed by 4 bases and V by 2 bases; bases with no gene match: 9. The CDR3 length is 17 residues. The CDR3 is CASSYALTSGNPDTQYF. CDR3 bases: TGTGCCAGCAGTTACGCCCTCACTAGCGGGAATCCAGATACGCAGTATTTT.

The chain joins TRBV5-1 to TRBJ2-7, with 7 bases identical to TRBD1. Trimming removed 3 bases from V and 2 bases from J; junction bases left unmatched: 11. This CDR3 spans 16 amino acids. Looked up from germline, CDR1 is SGHRS and CDR2 is YFSETQ. The CDR3 DNA reads TGCGCCAGCAGCTGGCCGGGACAGAGCAATACCTACGAGCAGTACTTC. It specifies CASSWPGQSNTYEQYF.

J is TRBJ1-1 and V is TRBV11-2; possible D gene TRBD1, 6 bases. Germline V gives CDR1 SGHAT, CDR2 FQNNGV. V lost 5 bases, J lost 8 bases, and 12 bases lay in between. CDR3 length: 12 residues. The DNA of the CDR3 is TGTGCCAGCAGCATCCGACAGGACGAAGCTTTCTTT. This encodes CASSIRQDEAFF. Looking up the rest from reference TRBV11-2 and TRBJ1-1 gives the full variable domain: EAGVAQSPRYKIIEKRQSVAFWCNPISGHATLYWYQQILGQGPKLLIQFQNNGVVDDSQLPKDRFSAERLKGVDSTLKIQPAKLEDSAVYLCASSIRQDEAFFGQGTRLTVV.

The chain uses TRBV7-9 and TRBJ1-4, with unresolved D. CDR1 is SEHNR and CDR2 is FQNEAQ in the germline V gene (reference sequence). Deletions cut 5 bases from V and 4 bases from J, with 11 bases between. This CDR3 has 14 residues. This chain's CDR3 is CASSPPENNEKLFF. CDR3 nucleotide sequence: TGTGCCAGCAGCCCCCCGGAAAATAATGAAAAACTGTTTTTT.

The CDR3 is CATRLKGAGNTEAFF. The DNA for the CDR3 is TGTGCCACCCGACTCAAGGGGGCTGGGAACACTGAAGCTTTCTTT. The rearrangement uses TRBV7-2 and TRBJ1-1; 7 bases align to TRBD1. Per germline, CDR1 SGHTA and CDR2 FQGNSA. Trimming removed 10 bases from V and 1 base from J; junction bases left unmatched: 12. This CDR3 is built from 15 residues.

V is TRBV27 and J is TRBJ2-2, with unresolved D. V gave up 5 bases and J gave up 8 bases, with 9 bases separating them. This CDR3 has 12 amino acids. Per germline, CDR1 MNHEY and CDR2 SMNVEV (reference sequence). This CDR3 is CASSPARGELFF. As DNA, the CDR3 is TGTGCCAGCAGTCCAGCCCGGGGGGAGCTGTTTTTT.

The V gene is TRBV5-5, the J gene TRBJ1-2; D remains ambiguous. CDR1 and CDR2 (germline): SGHKS, YYEKEE (reference sequence). Trimming pared 0 bases from V and 3 bases from J, leaving 6 bases between. The CDR3 is 13 amino acids. The CDR3 nucleotides read TGTGCCAGCAGCTTGGAACGATACTATGGCTACACCTTC. Translation: CASSLERYYGYTF.

The genes are TRBV7-9 and TRBJ2-2; 10 bases match TRBD1. The CDR3 runs 14 residues. With V trimmed by 4 bases and J by 6 bases, 2 bases remained unmatched. Germline V gene data show CDR1 as SEHNR and CDR2 as FQNEAQ (reference sequence). The CDR3 loop reads CASSSGTGAGELFF. In nucleotides, the CDR3 is TGTGCCAGCAGCTCTGGGACAGGGGCCGGGGAGCTGTTTTTT.

This chain connects TRBV9 to TRBJ2-1; 11 positions match TRBD1. Germline V gene sequence: CDR1 SGDLS, CDR2 YYNGEE. V lost 2 bases, J lost 10 bases, and 11 bases stayed unmatched. This CDR3 contains 16 residues. The CDR3 reads CASSVAGQGALGEQFF. CDR3 in DNA: TGTGCCAGCAGCGTCGCCGGACAGGGGGCGCTTGGGGAGCAGTTCTTC. The full variable domain, completed using reference TRBV9 and TRBJ2-1, is DSGVTQTPKHLITATGQRVTLRCSPRSGDLSVYWYQQSLDQGLQFLIQYYNGEERAKGNILERFSAQQFPDLHSELNLSSLELGDSALYFCASSVAGQGALGEQFFGPGTRLTVL.

This rearrangement joins TRBV4-1 to TRBJ2-5, with a possible D match to TRBD1 (5 bases). Germline CDR1 is MGHRA and CDR2 is YSYEKL. The V gene lost 2 bases and the J gene lost 5 bases, with 12 bases spanning the gap. The CDR3 has 14 amino acids. The CDR3 DNA follows: TGCGCCAGCAGCCAACTCTTAAGGGGTGAGACCCAGTACTTC. The encoded protein is CASSQLLRGETQYF.

This clone was picked up many times. The chain couples TRBV5-5 to TRBJ2-4; D is possibly TRBD1 (5 bases). Germline loops: CDR1 SGHKS, CDR2 YYEKEE (reference sequence). Trimming left V 4 bases short and J 8 bases short, with 13 bases between. The CDR3 has 13 residues. The CDR3 DNA is TGTGCCAGCAGCCCCAGGGTCCAGGACATTCAGTACTTC. Translation gives CASSPRVQDIQYF.

V is TRBV2 and J is TRBJ2-1, with TRBD2 identical over 16 bases. V trimming: 6 bases; J trimming: 6 bases; junction bases outside the gene matches: 14. This CDR3 has 19 residues. Germline V CDR1 and CDR2: SNHLY, FYNNEI. The CDR3 loop is CASSGTSGRALPLGNEQFF. Here the CDR3 DNA reads TGTGCCAGCAGCGGGACTAGCGGGAGGGCCTTGCCCCTGGGCAATGAGCAGTTCTTC.

The chain is built from TRBV19 and TRBJ2-2; 8 positions match TRBD2. Trimming at V came to 5 bases and at J to 3 bases, leaving 14 bases not matched to a gene. Germline-derived CDR1 and CDR2 are LNHDA and SQIVND (reference sequence). This CDR3 has 18 amino acids. The CDR3 reads CASSSRGREARYTGELFF. For the CDR3, the DNA is TGTGCCAGTAGTTCGCGGGGGCGGGAGGCAAGGTACACCGGGGAGCTGTTTTTT. The full variable domain, completed using reference TRBV19 and TRBJ2-2, is DGGITQSPKYLFRKEGQNVTLSCEQNLNHDAMYWYRQDPGQGLRLIYYSQIVNDFQKGDIAEGYSVSREKKESFPLTVTSAQKNPTAFYLCASSSRGREARYTGELFFGEGSRLTVL.

The CDR3 here is CASPRGAQPQHF. The CDR3 nucleotides read TGTGCCAGCCCCAGAGGGGCTCAGCCCCAGCATTTT. This rearrangement joins TRBV6-5 to TRBJ1-5; TRBD1 is a possible D gene (5 bases). With 8 bases removed from V and 6 bases from J, the gap between germline ends came to 11 bases. CDR3 length equals 12 residues. CDR1 MNHEY and CDR2 SVGAGI come from the germline V gene.

This chain links TRBV2 with TRBJ1-1, with D unresolved. The V end lost 0 bases, the J end lost 5 bases, and 7 bases lay between the germline ends. In germline, CDR1 is SNHLY, CDR2 FYNNEI. The CDR3 consists of 13 residues. The CDR3 DNA is TGTGCCAGCAGTGAAGCTATGGGGACTGAAGCTTTCTTT. Amino acids: CASSEAMGTEAFF.

This chain links TRBV11-2 with TRBJ2-7; D could derive from TRBD1 or TRBD2 (5 bases each). In germline, CDR1 is SGHAT, CDR2 FQNNGV. This CDR3 spans 13 amino acids. Trimming left V 5 bases short and J 6 bases short, with 14 bases between. This CDR3 reads CASSVLRDGEQYF. The DNA of the CDR3 is TGTGCCAGCAGCGTACTTCGGGACGGCGAGCAGTACTTC.

The V gene is TRBV7-3, the J gene TRBJ2-2; no definite D call. From germline, CDR1 is SGHTA and CDR2 FQGTGA. The ends were cut back, 6 bases at V and 0 bases at J, with 11 bases in the middle. The CDR3 has 15 amino acids. The CDR3 spells CASSSRAANTGELFF. Written as DNA, the CDR3 is TGTGCCAGCAGTTCGCGTGCCGCGAACACCGGGGAGCTGTTTTTT.

J is TRBJ2-7 and V is TRBV5-1; 9 bases are a match to TRBD1. J lost 3 bases, V lost 4 bases, and 2 bases had no gene match. Germline V gives CDR1 SGHRS, CDR2 YFSETQ. This CDR3 has 13 amino acids. CDR3 nucleotide sequence: TGCGCCAGCAGCGGGGGACAGGGCTACGAGCAGTACTTC. This translates into CASSGGQGYEQYF.

V and J are TRBV27 and TRBJ1-2; 7 bases are shared with TRBD1. CDR3 length: 17 residues. J lost 0 bases, V lost 5 bases, and 12 bases had no gene match. Germline-derived CDR1 and CDR2 are MNHEY and SMNVEV (reference sequence). CDR3 DNA sequence: TGTGCCAGCAGTCTCACCGGTTGGGACAGCTCTAACTATGGCTACACCTTC. Amino acid sequence: CASSLTGWDSSNYGYTF.

The chain employs TRBV24-1 and TRBJ1-2; the D is unclear. V dropped 5 bases and J dropped 2 bases, with 11 bases sitting between them. This CDR3 has 14 residues. CDR1 and CDR2 (germline): KGHDR, SFDVKD. CDR3 sequence: CATSAPGYNYGYTF. The CDR3 region has the DNA TGTGCCACCAGTGCCCCCGGGTACAACTATGGCTACACCTTC.

The chain employs TRBV10-2 and TRBJ1-1; 7 nucleotides agree with TRBD1. Germline lookup yields CDR1 WSHSY and CDR2 SAAADI. V gave up 6 bases and J gave up 4 bases; unmatched junction bases: 11. CDR3 size: 15 residues. The CDR3 loop reads CASSADRPHLTEAFF. Written as DNA, the CDR3 is TGCGCCAGCAGCGCGGACAGGCCCCATCTCACTGAAGCTTTCTTT.

The chain couples TRBV30 to TRBJ1-1; D remains ambiguous. Trimming took off 2 bases at V and 14 bases at J, with 24 bases between the two ends. This CDR3 region has 14 residues. Germline assignment: CDR1 GTSNPN and CDR2 SVGIG (reference sequence). In nucleotides, the CDR3 is TGTGCCTGGAGTCGCCTTTGGGCAGGAGGAGTAGTCTTCTTT. This codes for CAWSRLWAGGVVFF.

V and J are TRBV7-2 and TRBJ2-1, with TRBD1 matching over 8 bases. J gave up 1 base and V 1 base, and 6 bases lay outside the gene matches. CDR3 size: 17 residues. Per the germline V gene, CDR1 is SGHTA and CDR2 is FQGNSA. The CDR3 region has the DNA TGTGCCAGCAGCTTAGGGACAGGGCATAAGTCCTACAATGAGCAGTTCTTC. Amino acids: CASSLGTGHKSYNEQFF.

The chain employs TRBV7-9 and TRBJ1-1; weak D call: TRBD1 (6 bases). This CDR3 spans 15 amino acids. The V end lost 4 bases, the J end lost 0 bases, and 12 bases lay between the germline ends. The V gene's germline CDR1 is SEHNR and CDR2 FQNEAQ (reference sequence). CDR3 sequence (DNA): TGTGCCAGCAGCTCAACAGGGACGCTGAACACTGAAGCTTTCTTT. It specifies CASSSTGTLNTEAFF.